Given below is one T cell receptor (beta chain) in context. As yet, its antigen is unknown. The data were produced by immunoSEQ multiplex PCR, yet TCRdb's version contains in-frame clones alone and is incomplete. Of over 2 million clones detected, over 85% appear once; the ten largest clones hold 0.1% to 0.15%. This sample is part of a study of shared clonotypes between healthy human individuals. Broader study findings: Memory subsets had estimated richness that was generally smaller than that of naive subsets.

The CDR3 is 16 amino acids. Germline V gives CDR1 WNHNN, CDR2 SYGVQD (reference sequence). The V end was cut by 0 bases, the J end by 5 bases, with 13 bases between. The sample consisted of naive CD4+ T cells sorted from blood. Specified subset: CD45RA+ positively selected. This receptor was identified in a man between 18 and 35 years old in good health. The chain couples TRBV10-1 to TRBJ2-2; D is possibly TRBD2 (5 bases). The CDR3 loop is CASSESGVQITGELFF. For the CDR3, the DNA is TGCGCCAGCAGTGAGTCGGGAGTTCAGATAACCGGGGAGCTGTTTTTT.